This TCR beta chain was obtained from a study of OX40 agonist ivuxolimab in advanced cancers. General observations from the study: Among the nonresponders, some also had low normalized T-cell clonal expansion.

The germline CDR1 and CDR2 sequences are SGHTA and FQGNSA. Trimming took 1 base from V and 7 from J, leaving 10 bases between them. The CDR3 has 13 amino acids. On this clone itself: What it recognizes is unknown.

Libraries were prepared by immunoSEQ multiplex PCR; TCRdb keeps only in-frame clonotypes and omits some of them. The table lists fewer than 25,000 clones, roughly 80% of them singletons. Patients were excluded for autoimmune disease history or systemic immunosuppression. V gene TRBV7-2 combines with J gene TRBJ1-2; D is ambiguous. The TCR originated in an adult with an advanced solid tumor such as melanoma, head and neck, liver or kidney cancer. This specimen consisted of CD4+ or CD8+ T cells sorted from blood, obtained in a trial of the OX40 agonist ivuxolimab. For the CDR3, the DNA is TGTGCCAGCAGCTTAGTGGCAGGCGGTGGCTACACCTTC. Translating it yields CASSLVAGGGYTF.